This T cell receptor (beta chain) came from a study of blood T cells in healthy people across ages. Study-level information: When template switching was applied, about one barcoded beta molecule was captured per two T cells. Study findings and constraints: Naive T cell percentage and TCR beta diversity correlated strongly. In older individuals, TCR beta diversity per million T cells was lower, falling roughly linearly with age.

PCR was performed a second time for about 6 to 11 cycles using a sample-barcoded 5' primer and a J-beta primer mix. A tag from a template-switch adaptor with 12 random nucleotides marked each cDNA molecule. Via MiXCR, TCRdb re-called the 5' RACE reads, giving one row per CDR3 protein. The table includes 790,000 or so distinct CDR3 sequences, around three fifths detected once. Worth noting for this clonotype: Antigen unknown.

CDR1 MNHNS and CDR2 SASEGT come from the germline V gene. The CDR3 is made up of 17 amino acids. The V and J ends lost 0 bases and 7 bases, in that order; junction bases with no gene match: 11. Sequencing was carried out using blood. The sequence derives from a man between 35 and 55 years old in good health. This sequence joins TRBV6-1 and TRBJ1-2, with TRBD1 identical over 10 bases. The CDR3 coding sequence is TGTGCCAGCAGTGAAGCTGCCGCAATCGACAGGGGGCCTGGCTACACCTTC. The encoded protein is CASSEAAAIDRGPGYTF.